The clone carrying this T cell receptor (beta chain) appeared a single time. The germline V gene encodes CDR1 LGHDT and CDR2 YNNKEL (reference sequence). V lost 6 bases and J 2 bases, leaving 8 bases between the germline ends. This CDR3 is 14 amino acids long. Only in-frame clones appear in the TCRdb table, and some are missing; sequencing was by immunoSEQ multiplex PCR. The sample lists 360,000 or so clones, under 85% seen once, with around 5% in the top ten. This entry comes from a study of blood T cell repertoires in COVID-19. Study background: In each case, the material was cDNA or gDNA derived from T cells, B-cell-depleted T cells, or PBMCs.

Cohorts were based on clinical histories the participants reported. Sequencing was done on a sample of PBMCs or T cells enriched from blood (not recorded which). The chain carries TRBV3-1 (or the pseudogene TRBV3-2) and TRBJ1-6; D uncertain. This clonotype was sampled from a woman aged 50 to 60 who had recovered from COVID-19. The CDR3 here is CASRRGPYNSPLHF. Here the CDR3 DNA reads TGTGCCAGCAGACGCGGGCCCTATAATTCACCCCTCCACTTT.